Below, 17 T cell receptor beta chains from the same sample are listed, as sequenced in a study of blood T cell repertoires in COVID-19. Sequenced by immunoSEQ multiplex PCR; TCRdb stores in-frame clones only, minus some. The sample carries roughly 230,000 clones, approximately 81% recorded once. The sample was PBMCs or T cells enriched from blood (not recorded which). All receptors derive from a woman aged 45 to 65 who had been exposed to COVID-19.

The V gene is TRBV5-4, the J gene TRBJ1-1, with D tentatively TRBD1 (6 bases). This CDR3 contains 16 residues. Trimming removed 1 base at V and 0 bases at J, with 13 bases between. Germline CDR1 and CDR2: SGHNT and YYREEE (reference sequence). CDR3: CASSLRGGTMNTEAFF. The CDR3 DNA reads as TGTGCCAGCAGCTTGAGGGGGGGAACCATGAACACTGAAGCTTTCTTT.

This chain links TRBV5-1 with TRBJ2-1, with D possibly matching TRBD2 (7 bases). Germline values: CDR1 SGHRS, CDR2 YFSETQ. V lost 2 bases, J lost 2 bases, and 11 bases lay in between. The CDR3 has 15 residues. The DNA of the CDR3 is TGCGCCAGCAGCTTAGGGGGGGCCCCCTACAATGAGCAGTTCTTC. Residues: CASSLGGAPYNEQFF.

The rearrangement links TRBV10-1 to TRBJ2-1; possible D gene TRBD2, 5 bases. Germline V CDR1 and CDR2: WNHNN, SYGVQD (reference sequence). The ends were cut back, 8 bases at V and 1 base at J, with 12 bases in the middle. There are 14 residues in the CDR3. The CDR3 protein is CASARDRSYNEQFF. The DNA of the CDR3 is TGCGCCAGCGCCCGGGATCGTTCCTACAATGAGCAGTTCTTC.

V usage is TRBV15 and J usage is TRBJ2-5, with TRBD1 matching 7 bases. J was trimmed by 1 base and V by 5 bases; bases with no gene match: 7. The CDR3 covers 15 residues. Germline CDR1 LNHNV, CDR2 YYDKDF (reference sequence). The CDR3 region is CATSGRTGAQETQYF. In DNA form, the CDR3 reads TGTGCCACCAGCGGAAGAACAGGGGCCCAAGAGACCCAGTACTTC. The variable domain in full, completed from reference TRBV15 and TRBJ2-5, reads DAMVIQNPRYQVTQFGKPVTLSCSQTLNHNVMYWYQQKSSQAPKLLFHYYDKDFNNEADTPDNFQSRRPNTSFCFLDIRSPGLGDTAMYLCATSGRTGAQETQYFGPGTRLLVL.

The CDR3 reads CASSVARRRDYTEAFF. CDR3 in DNA: TGTGCCAGCAGCGTAGCCCGACGGAGAGATTACACTGAAGCTTTCTTT. This sequence joins TRBV9 and TRBJ1-1; D call uncertain. This CDR3 has 16 amino acids. Trimming shortened V by 0 bases and J by 3 bases, and 15 bases separated the two germline ends. CDR1 is SGDLS, CDR2 YYNGEE, per germline.

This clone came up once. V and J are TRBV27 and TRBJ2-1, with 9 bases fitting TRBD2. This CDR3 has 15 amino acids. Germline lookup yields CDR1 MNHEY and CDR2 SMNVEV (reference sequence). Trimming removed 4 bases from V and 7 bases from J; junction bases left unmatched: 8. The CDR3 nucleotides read TGTGCCAGCAGTTCCCCAGGACTAGCGACTAATGAGCAGTTCTTC. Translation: CASSSPGLATNEQFF.

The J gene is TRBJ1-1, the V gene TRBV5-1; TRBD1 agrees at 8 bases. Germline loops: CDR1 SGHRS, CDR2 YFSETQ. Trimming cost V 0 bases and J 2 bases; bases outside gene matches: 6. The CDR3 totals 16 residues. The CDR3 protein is CASSLAGQGLNTEAFF. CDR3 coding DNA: TGCGCCAGCAGCTTGGCCGGACAGGGTCTAAACACTGAAGCTTTCTTT.

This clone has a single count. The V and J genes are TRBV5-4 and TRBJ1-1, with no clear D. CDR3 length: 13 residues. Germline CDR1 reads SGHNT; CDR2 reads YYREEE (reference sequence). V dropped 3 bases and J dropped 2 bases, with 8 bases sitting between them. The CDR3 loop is CASSSGINTEAFF. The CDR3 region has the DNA TGTGCCAGCAGCTCCGGGATAAACACTGAAGCTTTCTTT.

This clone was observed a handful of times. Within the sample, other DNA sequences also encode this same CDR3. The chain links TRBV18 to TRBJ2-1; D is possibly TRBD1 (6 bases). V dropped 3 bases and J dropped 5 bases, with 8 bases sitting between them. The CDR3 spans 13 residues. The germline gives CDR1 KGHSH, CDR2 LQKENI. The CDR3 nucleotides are TGTGCCAGCTCACCTGGACAGAACAATGAGCAGTTCTTC. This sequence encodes CASSPGQNNEQFF. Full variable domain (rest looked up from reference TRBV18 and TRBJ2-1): NAGVMQNPRHLVRRRGQEARLRCSPMKGHSHVYWYRQLPEEGLKFMVYLQKENIIDESGMPKERFSAEFPKEGPSILRIQQVVRGDSAAYFCASSPGQNNEQFFGPGTRLTVL.

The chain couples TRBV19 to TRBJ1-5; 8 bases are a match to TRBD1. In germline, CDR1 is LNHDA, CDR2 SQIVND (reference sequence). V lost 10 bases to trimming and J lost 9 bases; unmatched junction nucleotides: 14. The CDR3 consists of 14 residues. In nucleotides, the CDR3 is TGTGCCACCGCTGACAGGGGCGACTTTGGGCCCCAGCATTTT. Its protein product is CATADRGDFGPQHF.

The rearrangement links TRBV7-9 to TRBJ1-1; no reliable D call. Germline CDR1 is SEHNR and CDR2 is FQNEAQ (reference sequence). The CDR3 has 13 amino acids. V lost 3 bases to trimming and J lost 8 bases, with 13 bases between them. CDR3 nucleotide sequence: TGTGCCAGCAGCTTGGTTTCAGGAAACGAAGCTTTCTTT. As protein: CASSLVSGNEAFF.

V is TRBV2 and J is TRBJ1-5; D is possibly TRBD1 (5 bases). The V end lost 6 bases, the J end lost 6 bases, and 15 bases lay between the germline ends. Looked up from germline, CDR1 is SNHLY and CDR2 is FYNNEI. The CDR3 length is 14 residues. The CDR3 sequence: CASRTEAGPQPQHF. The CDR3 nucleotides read TGTGCCAGCAGGACAGAGGCAGGACCTCAGCCCCAGCATTTT.

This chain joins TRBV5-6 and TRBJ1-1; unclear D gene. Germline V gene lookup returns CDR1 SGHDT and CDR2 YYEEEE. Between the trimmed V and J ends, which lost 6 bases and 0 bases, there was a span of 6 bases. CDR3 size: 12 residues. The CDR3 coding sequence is TGTGCCAGCAAGCAGGTGAACACTGAAGCTTTCTTT. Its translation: CASKQVNTEAFF.

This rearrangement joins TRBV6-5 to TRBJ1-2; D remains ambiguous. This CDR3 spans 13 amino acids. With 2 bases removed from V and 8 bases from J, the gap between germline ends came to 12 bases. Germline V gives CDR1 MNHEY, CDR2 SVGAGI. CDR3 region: CASSYGQTWGYTF. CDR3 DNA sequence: TGTGCCAGCAGTTACGGGCAGACCTGGGGCTACACCTTC.

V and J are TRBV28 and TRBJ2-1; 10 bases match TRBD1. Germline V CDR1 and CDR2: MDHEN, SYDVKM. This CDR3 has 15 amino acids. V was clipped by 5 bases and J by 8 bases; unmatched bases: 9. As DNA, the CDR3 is TGTGCCAGCAGTGGACCCGGGACAGGGGACTATGAGCAGTTCTTC. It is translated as CASSGPGTGDYEQFF.

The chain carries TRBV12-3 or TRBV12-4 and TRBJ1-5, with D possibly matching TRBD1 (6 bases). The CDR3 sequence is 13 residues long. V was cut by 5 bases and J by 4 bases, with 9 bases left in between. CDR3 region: CASSQGPNQPQHF. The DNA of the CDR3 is TGTGCCAGCAGTCAGGGGCCAAATCAGCCCCAGCATTTT.

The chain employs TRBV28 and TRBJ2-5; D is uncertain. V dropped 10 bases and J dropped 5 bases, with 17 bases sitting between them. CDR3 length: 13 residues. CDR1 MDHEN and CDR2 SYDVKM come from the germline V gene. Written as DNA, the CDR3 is TGTGCCACCACCTTCCCGGGTAGGGAGACCCAGTACTTC. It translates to CATTFPGRETQYF.